Listed here is a single TCR beta chain. Its target is not known. The data belong to a study of T cell responses to AZD1222 COVID-19 vaccine. Whole-study findings and limits: Spike regions recognized by vaccine-associated CD4 TCRs spanned the protein, led by 160-218 and 743-854.

Measured with immunoSEQ multiplex PCR; TCRdb has only the in-frame clones, and not every one. The sample holds 120,000 to 150,000 clones, 85% to 95% seen once. J was trimmed by 1 base and V by 4 bases; bases with no gene match: 4. CDR3 size: 14 residues. Germline V gives CDR1 SQVTM, CDR2 ANQGSEA. Sequencing used peripheral blood, obtained on day 0 of AZD1222 vaccination. The TCR comes from an adult in good health. V usage is TRBV29-1 and J usage is TRBJ2-1; 7 bases match TRBD1. The CDR3 region is CSVVGTASYNEQFF. CDR3 in DNA: TGCAGCGTTGTGGGGACAGCTTCCTACAATGAGCAGTTCTTC.